The 17 T cell receptor beta chains below were found in one sample sequenced in a study of shared clonotypes between healthy human individuals. Naive CD8 populations comprised CD45RO-negative cells positively selected for CCR7, excluding terminally differentiated effector memory CD45RA+ cells. Clones were read by immunoSEQ multiplex PCR, and TCRdb kept only the in-frame ones, dropping some. The table lists about 2.1 million clones, roughly 93% of them singletons. Material: naive CD8+ T cells from PBMCs. The receptors shown here come from a man between 18 and 29 years old in good health. Some clones in this sample may be carry-over from other donors' samples.

This sequence joins TRBV7-9 and TRBJ1-4; D may be TRBD1 (6 bases). Per germline, CDR1 SEHNR and CDR2 FQNEAQ (reference sequence). V gave up 2 bases and J gave up 8 bases, with 15 bases separating them. This CDR3 is 15 amino acids long. The CDR3 DNA is TGTGCCAGCAGCTTACCAGGGGCCCCAGGGGAAAAACTGTTTTTT. It translates to CASSLPGAPGEKLFF.

The rearrangement links TRBV29-1 to TRBJ1-5; no clear D. The germline V and J ends were trimmed by 6 bases and 0 bases, with 12 bases remaining between them. The CDR3 runs 14 residues. Germline CDR1 SQVTM, CDR2 ANQGSEA. CDR3 amino acids: CSVAMRNSNQPQHF. In DNA form, the CDR3 reads TGCAGCGTCGCAATGAGAAATAGCAATCAGCCCCAGCATTTT.

The chain combines TRBV11-2 with TRBJ2-7, with 10 bases identical to TRBD1. The CDR3 length is 16 residues. Germline values: CDR1 SGHAT, CDR2 FQNNGV. V gave up 3 bases and J gave up 2 bases; unmatched junction bases: 7. The DNA for the CDR3 is TGTGCCAGCAGCTTTCGCACCGGGACAGGGGCCTACGAGCAGTACTTC. This sequence encodes CASSFRTGTGAYEQYF.

This chain joins TRBV10-2 and TRBJ2-2; D might be TRBD1 (7 bases). Trimming cost V 4 bases and J 5 bases, with 14 bases left between them. CDR1 WSHSY and CDR2 SAAADI come from the germline V gene. CDR3 length equals 15 residues. The CDR3 DNA sequence: TGCGCCAGCAGTGTACGGGCAGGGGGGACCGGGGAGCTGTTTTTT. Translation: CASSVRAGGTGELFF.

This clone was seen a single time. The chain has TRBV4-2 and TRBJ2-3; TRBD2 matches 8 bases. Germline V CDR1 and CDR2: LGHNA, YNFKEQ. The length of the CDR3 is 17 residues. Losses at the gene ends were 0 bases for V and 2 bases for J; bases not matched to a gene: 7. Written as DNA, the CDR3 is TGTGCCAGCAGCCAAGATGCCTTACTAGCGGACACAGATACGCAGTATTTT. Translated: CASSQDALLADTDTQYF.

The CDR3 region is CARSLGAGGHNEQFF. For the CDR3, the DNA is TGTGCCAGAAGCTTGGGGGCGGGAGGTCACAATGAGCAGTTCTTC. The chain joins TRBV5-3 to TRBJ2-1; 8 nucleotides align to TRBD2. TRBV5-3 falls under the ORF class, with uncertain function. The CDR3 has 15 residues. The V gene end was trimmed by 0 bases and the J gene end by 5 bases; junction bases not matched to a gene: 4.

To note about this clone: At the DNA level, this CDR3 is encoded by other sequences in the same sample as well. The V gene is TRBV9, the J gene TRBJ2-7, with TRBD2 identical over 9 bases. CDR1 and CDR2 from the germline V gene are SGDLS and YYNGEE. J was trimmed by 4 bases and V by 0 bases; bases with no gene match: 5. This CDR3 is 15 amino acids long. The DNA for the CDR3 is TGTGCCAGCAGCGTAGGAGGCGGGAGGGCGTACGAGCAGTACTTC. As protein: CASSVGGGRAYEQYF.

In regard to this clone: Distinct nucleotide sequences in the sample also encode this CDR3. This chain links TRBV6-6 with TRBJ2-7; D is unresolved. This CDR3 spans 11 amino acids. The ends were cut back, 6 bases at V and 3 bases at J, with 6 bases in the middle. Germline lookup yields CDR1 MNHNY and CDR2 SVGAGI (reference sequence). This chain's CDR3 is CASSYNYEQYF. The CDR3 DNA is TGTGCCAGCAGCTACAACTACGAGCAGTACTTC.

The chain recombines TRBV2 with TRBJ1-2; 8 bases fit TRBD1. J lost 3 bases, V lost 4 bases, and 7 bases had no gene match. The V gene's germline CDR1 is SNHLY and CDR2 FYNNEI. This CDR3 contains 15 residues. In DNA, the CDR3 is TGTGCCAGCAGTGGGAGGACAGGGTCGGACTATGGCTACACCTTC. This encodes CASSGRTGSDYGYTF.

This sequence joins TRBV29-1 and TRBJ2-7; 11 bases agree with TRBD2. The trim removed 3 bases at V and 4 bases at J, leaving 17 bases unmatched. The CDR3 loop spans 18 amino acids. CDR1 and CDR2 from the germline V gene are SQVTM and ANQGSEA. CDR3 nucleotides: TGCAGCGTTGAGGTAGGAGTAGCGGGAGGGTCTGTCTGGTACGAGCAGTACTTC. This encodes CSVEVGVAGGSVWYEQYF.

This clone was recorded only once. The chain has TRBV7-2 and TRBJ2-3, with 7 bases matching TRBD1. The V gene's germline CDR1 is SGHTA and CDR2 FQGNSA. This CDR3 has 17 amino acids. J lost 0 bases, V lost 1 base, and 7 bases had no gene match. The CDR3 DNA sequence: TGTGCCAGCAGCTTAGGGCCGGGACAGTTTAGCACAGATACGCAGTATTTT. Protein product: CASSLGPGQFSTDTQYF.

The rearrangement uses TRBV11-2 and TRBJ2-5; 11 nucleotides align to TRBD2. The CDR3 has 14 amino acids. V was clipped by 5 bases and J by 6 bases; unmatched bases: 5. Germline V gene data show CDR1 as SGHAT and CDR2 as FQNNGV. The CDR3 here is CASSRSGREKTQYF. The DNA for the CDR3 is TGTGCCAGCAGCCGTAGCGGGAGGGAGAAGACCCAGTACTTC.

The gene calls are TRBV7-9 and TRBJ1-1; D is undetermined. V was cut by 2 bases and J by 1 base, with 5 bases left in between. Germline V lookup: CDR1 SEHNR, CDR2 FQNEAQ (reference sequence). The CDR3 runs 13 residues. CDR3 loop: CASSLYRNTEAFF. The CDR3 DNA is TGTGCCAGCAGCTTATATCGGAACACTGAAGCTTTCTTT.

The chain employs TRBV14 and TRBJ1-2; possible D gene TRBD1, 5 bases. This CDR3 region has 13 residues. V shed 4 bases and J shed 9 bases, with 15 bases lying between them. Germline V gene lookup returns CDR1 SGHDN and CDR2 FVKESK. DNA of the CDR3: TGTGCCAGCAGCCGCCGGGGGTTGGTAAGCTACACCTTC. Translating it yields CASSRRGLVSYTF.

The chain combines TRBV4-3 with TRBJ2-1; 10 nucleotides agree with TRBD1. The CDR3 extends over 17 amino acids. J gave up 4 bases and V 4 bases, and 10 bases lay outside the gene matches. The germline V gene encodes CDR1 LGHNA and CDR2 YSLEER. CDR3 in DNA: TGCGCCAGCAGCCCCCACACCGGGACAGGGGAATACAATGAGCAGTTCTTC. Translating it yields CASSPHTGTGEYNEQFF.

On this clone: The sample has other DNA sequences that encode this CDR3 too. The V gene is TRBV28, the J gene TRBJ2-2; D unclear. This CDR3 is built from 13 residues. The germline V and J ends were trimmed by 3 bases and 2 bases, with 4 bases remaining between them. Per germline, CDR1 MDHEN and CDR2 SYDVKM. In DNA, the CDR3 is TGTGCCAGCAGTTTGGGCAACACCGGGGAGCTGTTTTTT. Its protein product is CASSLGNTGELFF.

Comments on this clone: Other DNA sequences of this sample code for an identical CDR3. V and J are TRBV9 and TRBJ2-7, with a possible D match to TRBD2 (6 bases). The CDR3 runs 14 residues. V lost 4 bases, J lost 0 bases, and 11 bases lay in between. CDR1 is SGDLS, CDR2 YYNGEE, per germline. The CDR3 spells CASSPAGSSYEQYF. In nucleotides, the CDR3 is TGTGCCAGCAGCCCCGCGGGGAGCTCCTACGAGCAGTACTTC.